Listed below are T cell receptor beta chains from one sample, sequenced in a study of blood T cell repertoires in COVID-19. Using immunoSEQ multiplex PCR, the repertoire was profiled, and TCRdb retains in-frame clones only, with some absent. This sample carries about 320,000 clones, 88% of them seen once, and the ten largest clones take roughly 1.7%. Material: peripheral blood. These receptors all come from a woman younger than 45 with COVID-19, enrolled during active disease. The CDR3 runs from the conserved cysteine through the conserved F or W. A D gene is named only where the DNA matches it firmly. Size is stated for part of the rows, as once, few or many counts, or as a class when the clone is expanded.

clone size: once
V gene: TRBV19
D gene: TRBD2
J gene: TRBJ2-1
CDR3 DNA: TGTGCCAGTAGTATACCGGGACTAGCGGGGGCAACCTACAATGAGCAGTTCTTC
CDR3 protein: CASSIPGLAGATYNEQFF

clone size: -
V gene: TRBV9
D gene: -
J gene: TRBJ2-1
CDR3 DNA: TGTGCCAGCAGCGTAGGTCGGGCGGGGAGGAATGAGCAGTTCTTC
CDR3 protein: CASSVGRAGRNEQFF

clone size: -
V gene: TRBV7-9
D gene: TRBD1
J gene: TRBJ1-2
CDR3 DNA: TGTGCCAGCAGCGACAGGGAGGACTATGGCTACACCTTC
CDR3 protein: CASSDREDYGYTF

clone size: few
V gene: TRBV7-9
D gene: -
J gene: TRBJ1-2
CDR3 DNA: TGTGCCAGCAGCGTCCAGGGAGGTAATGGCTACACCTTC
CDR3 protein: CASSVQGGNGYTF

clone size: many
V gene: TRBV4-1
D gene: TRBD1
J gene: TRBJ2-7
CDR3 DNA: TGCGCCAGCAGCCAAGGGCCGGGACAGGGGATTAACGAGCAGTACTTC
CDR3 protein: CASSQGPGQGINEQYF

clone size: -
V gene: TRBV18
D gene: TRBD1
J gene: TRBJ1-1
CDR3 DNA: TGTGCCAGCTCATCCAACGGAAACAGGGGAGGATTTACTGAAGCTTTCTTT
CDR3 protein: CASSSNGNRGGFTEAFF

clone size: once
V gene: TRBV6-5
D gene: -
J gene: TRBJ1-3
CDR3 DNA: TGTGCCAGCACTCGGGGAAACACCATATATTTT
CDR3 protein: CASTRGNTIYF

clone size: -
V gene: TRBV3-1/TRBV3-2
D gene: -
J gene: TRBJ2-6
CDR3 DNA: TGTGCCAGCAGCCAGAGCGGGACAGCCAACGTCCTGACTTTC
CDR3 protein: CASSQSGTANVLTF

clone size: -
V gene: TRBV15
D gene: TRBD1
J gene: TRBJ2-5
CDR3 DNA: TGTGCCACCAGCAGCGCCAAAATTCCGGGACAGCAACAAGAGACCCAGTACTTC
CDR3 protein: CATSSAKIPGQQQETQYF

clone size: -
V gene: TRBV19
D gene: TRBD1
J gene: TRBJ1-5
CDR3 DNA: TGTGCCAGTAGCACGACAGGGGCCTTCCAGCCCCAGCATTTT
CDR3 protein: CASSTTGAFQPQHF

clone size: -
V gene: TRBV6-5
D gene: TRBD1
J gene: TRBJ2-2
CDR3 DNA: TGTGCCAGCACTCGGGACAGGGCGGACACCGGGGAGCTGTTTTTT
CDR3 protein: CASTRDRADTGELFF

clone size: -
V gene: TRBV23-1
D gene: -
J gene: TRBJ2-5
CDR3 DNA: TGCGCCAGCAGCTCGTTGTTTACGTCCTTCGGACAGTCCTTGCAAGAGACCCAGTACTTC
CDR3 protein: CASSSLFTSFGQSLQETQYF

clone size: few
V gene: TRBV12-3/TRBV12-4
D gene: -
J gene: TRBJ1-1
CDR3 DNA: TGTGCCAGCAGTTTTGGGGGGACTGAAGCTTTCTTT
CDR3 protein: CASSFGGTEAFF

clone size: -
V gene: TRBV7-4
D gene: -
J gene: TRBJ1-5
CDR3 DNA: TGTGCCAGCAGCCCCGATGGGTGGAGGCCCCAGCATTTT
CDR3 protein: CASSPDGWRPQHF

clone size: -
V gene: TRBV19
D gene: TRBD1
J gene: TRBJ2-7
CDR3 DNA: TGTGCCAGTAGTACCATATACGGGACAGGGTTATTGGCATACGAGCAGTACTTC
CDR3 protein: CASSTIYGTGLLAYEQYF

clone size: -
V gene: TRBV3-1/TRBV3-2
D gene: -
J gene: TRBJ1-3
CDR3 DNA: TGTGCCAGCAGCCTCCGACACCGCTCTGGAAACACCATATATTTT
CDR3 protein: CASSLRHRSGNTIYF

clone size: -
V gene: TRBV27
D gene: TRBD1
J gene: TRBJ1-1
CDR3 DNA: TGTGCCAGCAGTTTGTCCTCAGGGGGCACTGAAGCTTTCTTT
CDR3 protein: CASSLSSGGTEAFF

clone size: -
V gene: TRBV7-9
D gene: TRBD1
J gene: TRBJ1-1
CDR3 DNA: TGTGCCAGCAGCCCCCAAATACAGGGGTGGGTTGATAACACTGAAGCTTTCTTT
CDR3 protein: CASSPQIQGWVDNTEAFF

clone size: -
V gene: TRBV9
D gene: TRBD2
J gene: TRBJ2-1
CDR3 DNA: TGTGCCAGCCAGCGGGGGCCTTCCTACAATGAGCAGTTCTTC
CDR3 protein: CASQRGPSYNEQFF

clone size: -
V gene: TRBV19
D gene: -
J gene: TRBJ1-1
CDR3 DNA: TGTGCCAGTAGTATCGAGGGTTTCATTGGGAACACTGAAGCTTTCTTT
CDR3 protein: CASSIEGFIGNTEAFF

clone size: -
V gene: TRBV5-1
D gene: -
J gene: TRBJ1-1
CDR3 DNA: TGCGCCAGCAGCTTGGATGGGCAGGGCGCTGAAGCTTTCTTT
CDR3 protein: CASSLDGQGAEAFF

clone size: -
V gene: TRBV19
D gene: -
J gene: TRBJ1-2
CDR3 DNA: TGTGCCACGCAGCAGGGATTTAACTATGGCTACACCTTC
CDR3 protein: CATQQGFNYGYTF

clone size: once
V gene: TRBV29-1
D gene: -
J gene: TRBJ2-2
CDR3 DNA: TGCAGCGTTCTACAGCTCAACACCGGGGAGCTGTTTTTT
CDR3 protein: CSVLQLNTGELFF

clone size: -
V gene: TRBV2
D gene: -
J gene: TRBJ2-2
CDR3 DNA: TGTGCCAGCTTACTAGCCGTAAACACCGGGGAGCTGTTTTTT
CDR3 protein: CASLLAVNTGELFF

clone size: -
V gene: TRBV29-1
D gene: -
J gene: TRBJ2-1
CDR3 DNA: TGCAGCGCATTAGCGAGCTCCTACAATGAGCAGTTCTTC
CDR3 protein: CSALASSYNEQFF

clone size: -
V gene: TRBV7-2
D gene: -
J gene: TRBJ1-1
CDR3 DNA: TGTGCCAGCAGCCCGGTTGGAGAAGCCGAAGCTTTCTTT
CDR3 protein: CASSPVGEAEAFF

clone size: -
V gene: TRBV9
D gene: -
J gene: TRBJ2-2
CDR3 DNA: TGTGCCAGCAGCCTGAGTTTGCGGGGGCCTGGATCGGACACCGGGGAGCTGTTTTTT
CDR3 protein: CASSLSLRGPGSDTGELFF

clone size: -
V gene: TRBV19
D gene: -
J gene: TRBJ1-2
CDR3 DNA: TGTGCCAGTAGTATTCGAGGGAGAGGAGGCTACACCTTC
CDR3 protein: CASSIRGRGGYTF

clone size: -
V gene: TRBV2
D gene: -
J gene: TRBJ2-5
CDR3 DNA: TGTGCCAGCCGTCAAGGCAGACTCCAAGAGACCCAGTACTTC
CDR3 protein: CASRQGRLQETQYF

clone size: -
V gene: TRBV3-1/TRBV3-2
D gene: TRBD1
J gene: TRBJ1-2
CDR3 DNA: TGTGCCAGCAGCCAAGATCGGTTGACAGGGGGCTATGGCTACACCTTC
CDR3 protein: CASSQDRLTGGYGYTF

clone size: -
V gene: TRBV5-4
D gene: -
J gene: TRBJ1-2
CDR3 DNA: TGTGCCAGCAGCGCGCCCCGGGGGGCGCACCGGGGTGGCTACACCTTC
CDR3 protein: CASSAPRGAHRGGYTF

clone size: few
V gene: TRBV29-1
D gene: -
J gene: TRBJ1-3
CDR3 DNA: TGCAGCGTTGGGAGTGGAAACACCATATATTTT
CDR3 protein: CSVGSGNTIYF

clone size: -
V gene: TRBV27
D gene: -
J gene: TRBJ1-2
CDR3 DNA: TGTGCCAGCAGTTTCTCCTTCTTCCCGCGGGACGCCCGCGGCTACACCTTC
CDR3 protein: CASSFSFFPRDARGYTF

clone size: -
V gene: TRBV6-5
D gene: TRBD1
J gene: TRBJ1-1
CDR3 DNA: TGTGCCAGCAGCCCCGGACAGGGATACACTGAAGCTTTCTTT
CDR3 protein: CASSPGQGYTEAFF

clone size: -
V gene: TRBV11-2
D gene: TRBD2
J gene: TRBJ2-3
CDR3 DNA: TGTGCCAGCAGCTCCAGCGGGGGGTACACAGATACGCAGTATTTT
CDR3 protein: CASSSSGGYTDTQYF

clone size: once
V gene: TRBV25-1
D gene: TRBD1
J gene: TRBJ2-7
CDR3 DNA: TGTGCCAGCAGGGGGACAGCCTACGAGCAGTACTTC
CDR3 protein: CASRGTAYEQYF

clone size: -
V gene: TRBV24-1
D gene: -
J gene: TRBJ1-5
CDR3 DNA: TGTGCCACCAGTGTGATCCTGCCGGTGGGCAATCAGCCCCAGCATTTT
CDR3 protein: CATSVILPVGNQPQHF

clone size: -
V gene: TRBV6-6
D gene: TRBD2
J gene: TRBJ2-7
CDR3 DNA: TGTGCCAGCAGTTATCCTACTAGCGGGGGGACCTACGAGCAGTACTTC
CDR3 protein: CASSYPTSGGTYEQYF

clone size: -
V gene: TRBV19
D gene: -
J gene: TRBJ1-4
CDR3 DNA: TGTGCCAGTACCGGCGGCAGGGTGGGTGAAAAACTGTTTTTT
CDR3 protein: CASTGGRVGEKLFF

clone size: -
V gene: TRBV5-1
D gene: -
J gene: TRBJ2-2
CDR3 DNA: TGCGCCAGCAGCTCTACTAGTGGACCTCCGGCAGGGGAGCTGTTTTTT
CDR3 protein: CASSSTSGPPAGELFF

clone size: -
V gene: TRBV7-9
D gene: -
J gene: TRBJ1-2
CDR3 DNA: TGTGCCAGCATTTCCTCGAGTACAGGGAGCGCTGGCTACACCTTC
CDR3 protein: CASISSSTGSAGYTF

clone size: -
V gene: TRBV5-5
D gene: -
J gene: TRBJ1-1
CDR3 DNA: TGTGCCAGCACACCGACAGGAACGAACACTGAAGCTTTCTTT
CDR3 protein: CASTPTGTNTEAFF

clone size: once
V gene: TRBV5-1
D gene: -
J gene: TRBJ1-2
CDR3 DNA: TGCGCCAGCTACGGCGGACTCACCGGGTATGGCTACACCTTC
CDR3 protein: CASYGGLTGYGYTF

clone size: -
V gene: TRBV27
D gene: -
J gene: TRBJ1-6
CDR3 DNA: TGTGCCAGCAGTTGGACAGAGAATTCACCCCTCCACTTT
CDR3 protein: CASSWTENSPLHF

clone size: -
V gene: TRBV25-1
D gene: -
J gene: TRBJ2-1
CDR3 DNA: TGTGCCAGCAGTGAACTAGCTTCCTATTCCTACAATGAGCAGTTCTTC
CDR3 protein: CASSELASYSYNEQFF